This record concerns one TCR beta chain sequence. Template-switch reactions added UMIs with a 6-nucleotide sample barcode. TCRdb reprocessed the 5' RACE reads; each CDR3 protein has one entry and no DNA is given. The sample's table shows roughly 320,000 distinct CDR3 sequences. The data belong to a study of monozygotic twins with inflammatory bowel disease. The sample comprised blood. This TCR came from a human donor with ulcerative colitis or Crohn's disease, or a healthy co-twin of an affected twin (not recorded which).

The CDR3 reads CASSNVPYGQYF. This chain joins TRBV12-3 or TRBV12-4 and TRBJ2-7. CDR3 size: 12 residues.